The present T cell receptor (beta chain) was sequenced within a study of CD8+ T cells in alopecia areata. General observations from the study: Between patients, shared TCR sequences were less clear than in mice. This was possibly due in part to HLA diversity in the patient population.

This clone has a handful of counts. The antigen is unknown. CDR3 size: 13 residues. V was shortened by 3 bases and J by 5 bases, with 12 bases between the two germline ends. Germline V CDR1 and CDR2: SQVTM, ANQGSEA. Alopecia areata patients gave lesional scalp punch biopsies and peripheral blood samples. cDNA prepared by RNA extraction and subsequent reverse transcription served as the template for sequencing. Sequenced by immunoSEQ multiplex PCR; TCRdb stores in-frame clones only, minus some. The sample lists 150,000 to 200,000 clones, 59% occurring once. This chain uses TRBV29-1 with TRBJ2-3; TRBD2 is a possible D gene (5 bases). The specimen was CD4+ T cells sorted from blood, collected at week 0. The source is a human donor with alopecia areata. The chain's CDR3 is CSVDRLLGDTQYF. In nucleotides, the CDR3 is TGCAGCGTTGACCGACTACTGGGAGATACGCAGTATTTT.